The 29 T cell receptor beta chains reported below all come from one sample, sequenced in a study of T cells after yellow fever vaccination. Via MiXCR, TCRdb re-called the 5' RACE reads, giving one row per CDR3 protein. Of roughly 150,000 distinct CDR3 sequences listed, almost 7% are singletons. The sample was CD4+ T cells sorted from PBMCs, taken 4 to 5 days after the first yellow fever vaccination. The receptors stem from a man aged 18 to 35 who received the YFV17D yellow fever vaccine.

Turning to this clonotype: This clone may be a read error of a much larger clone one base away. The chain links TRBV5-1 to TRBJ2-1; 8 nucleotides align to TRBD2. Germline V lookup: CDR1 SGHRS, CDR2 YFSETQ. This CDR3 spans 14 amino acids. The CDR3 loop is CPSSPGLEYNEQFF. The CDR3 nucleotides are TGCCCCAGCAGCCCGGGACTAGAATACAATGAGCAGTTCTTC.

The chain recombines TRBV5-4 with TRBJ2-2; D might be TRBD2 (6 bases). The CDR3 spans 13 residues. The germline gives CDR1 SGHNT, CDR2 YYREEE (reference sequence). V shed 4 bases and J shed 3 bases, with 7 bases lying between them. The CDR3 DNA reads as TGTGCCAGCAGCCGGGACTACACCGGGGAGCTGTTTTTT. Encoded protein: CASSRDYTGELFF. Based on the CDR3 plus reference TRBV5-4 and TRBJ2-2, the full variable domain is ETGVTQSPTHLIKTRGQQVTLRCSSQSGHNTVSWYQQALGQGPQFIFQYYREEENGRGNFPPRFSGLQFPNYSSELNVNALELDDSALYLCASSRDYTGELFFGEGSRLTVL.

This clonotype was found many times. The chain employs TRBV4-1 and TRBJ2-1; 12 bases are a match to TRBD2. This CDR3 region has 15 residues. Germline CDR1 reads MGHRA; CDR2 reads YSYEKL. The trim removed 4 bases at V and 3 bases at J, leaving 1 base unmatched. CDR3 nucleotide sequence: TGCGCCAGCAGCCCGGGACTAGCGGGCTACAATGAGCAGTTCTTC. Translating it yields CASSPGLAGYNEQFF.

This clonotype was seen repeatedly, ten times or more. This chain uses TRBV20-1 with TRBJ2-5; D gene ambiguous. The germline V gene has CDR1 DFQATT and CDR2 SNEGSKA (reference sequence). This CDR3 contains 13 residues. Deletions cut 3 bases from V and 7 bases from J, with 15 bases between. The CDR3: CSASERAAGTQYF. The DNA of the CDR3 is TGCAGTGCTAGTGAACGGGCCGCTGGGACCCAGTACTTC.

This sequence joins TRBV7-6 and TRBJ2-7; 12 bases line up with TRBD1. The CDR3 consists of 14 residues. Looked up from germline, CDR1 is SGHVS and CDR2 is FNYEAQ. V dropped 3 bases and J dropped 6; count of bases not matched to a gene: 3. The CDR3 sequence is CASSFGTGGSEQYF. The CDR3 nucleotides are TGTGCCAGCAGCTTCGGGACAGGGGGCTCCGAGCAGTACTTC.

The gene calls are TRBV27 and TRBJ1-3, with D perhaps matching TRBD1 (5 bases). Per germline, CDR1 MNHEY and CDR2 SMNVEV (reference sequence). V was shortened by 3 bases and J by 1 base, with 19 bases between the two germline ends. This CDR3 comprises 18 residues. In nucleotides, the CDR3 is TGTGCCAGCAGTTTCCCGGGGGGGATCTCTCCATCTGGAAACACCATATATTTT. Its translation is CASSFPGGISPSGNTIYF.

This clonotype was seen ten or more times. The rearrangement links TRBV5-1 to TRBJ2-1; a weak D match, TRBD2 (5 bases). The V gene's germline CDR1 is SGHRS and CDR2 YFSETQ. V lost 3 bases and J lost 6, with 19 bases in between. The CDR3 runs 16 residues. The CDR3 DNA sequence: TGCGCCAGCAGCTCGGATACGGGCCCCCGGGGCAATGAGCAGTTCTTC. Translated, it gives CASSSDTGPRGNEQFF.

Ten or more counts support this clonotype. The chain is built from TRBV18 and TRBJ1-5; D is ambiguous. Germline CDR1 KGHSH, CDR2 LQKENI. This CDR3 spans 16 amino acids. V lost 5 bases and J 2 bases, leaving 16 bases between the germline ends. The chain's CDR3 is CASSETGMSGNQPQHF. The DNA for the CDR3 is TGTGCCAGCTCAGAAACCGGGATGTCGGGCAATCAGCCCCAGCATTTT.

There are a few counts of this clonotype. The chain carries TRBV3-1 and TRBJ2-5; perhaps TRBD2 as D (6 bases). The CDR3 is made up of 13 amino acids. CDR1 is LGHDT, CDR2 YNNKEL, per germline (reference sequence). Trimming pared 6 bases from V and 5 bases from J, leaving 13 bases between. CDR3 bases: TGTGCCAGCAGGCCGGGAGTTTTGGAGACCCAGTACTTC. Translated: CASRPGVLETQYF.

This clonotype was seen many times. The chain employs TRBV6-5 and TRBJ1-5; the D gene is possibly TRBD1 (6 bases). The germline V and J ends were trimmed by 2 bases and 2 bases, with 10 bases remaining between them. The CDR3 is 15 amino acids. From germline, CDR1 is MNHEY and CDR2 SVGAGI. The CDR3, as DNA: TGTGCCAGCAGTTACGGGGGGGCCGGCAATCAGCCCCAGCATTTT. It specifies CASSYGGAGNQPQHF.

The chain employs TRBV18 and TRBJ1-1, with D possibly TRBD1 on 6 matching bases. Germline V gene sequence: CDR1 KGHSH, CDR2 LQKENI. This CDR3 spans 16 amino acids. The V and J ends lost 4 bases and 6 bases respectively, with 21 bases between them. The DNA for the CDR3 is TGTGCCAGCTCACAGGGCCTCAGGGGAAAAGTCGCTGAAGCTTTCTTT. Translating gives CASSQGLRGKVAEAFF.

The V gene is TRBV4-3, the J gene TRBJ1-2; no definite D call. Trimming stripped 0 bases from V and 4 bases from J, with 15 bases between. The germline V gene encodes CDR1 LGHNA and CDR2 YSLEER. The CDR3 has 16 residues. CDR3 sequence reads: CASSQDYLRPGYGYTF. In DNA form, the CDR3 reads TGCGCCAGCAGCCAAGACTACTTACGGCCAGGCTATGGCTACACCTTC.

This CDR3 reads CASSRGQGSYNEQFF. The CDR3 nucleotides read TGCGCCAGCAGCCGGGGACAGGGATCCTACAATGAGCAGTTCTTC. The chain couples TRBV5-1 to TRBJ2-1, with 9 bases identical to TRBD1. Germline CDR1 is SGHRS and CDR2 is YFSETQ. This CDR3 has 15 amino acids. V gave up 4 bases and J gave up 1 base; unmatched junction bases: 3. Variable domain in full (rest from reference TRBV5-1 and TRBJ2-1): KAGVTQTPRYLIKTRGQQVTLSCSPISGHRSVSWYQQTPGQGLQFLFEYFSETQRNKGNFPGRFSGRQFSNSRSEMNVSTLELGDSALYLCASSRGQGSYNEQFFGPGTRLTVL.

This clonotype was counted ten times or more. J is TRBJ2-7 and V is TRBV29-1, with a weak D call TRBD2 (5 bases). Germline values: CDR1 SQVTM, CDR2 ANQGSEA. The CDR3 length is 14 residues. Deletions cut 6 bases from V and 0 bases from J, with 15 bases between. CDR3: CSVMEAPGSYEQYF. The CDR3 DNA sequence: TGCAGCGTCATGGAGGCTCCGGGCTCCTACGAGCAGTACTTC.

The sample holds many counts of this clonotype. The V gene is TRBV10-3, the J gene TRBJ1-5, with 8 bases identical to TRBD1. The V and J ends lost 10 bases and 2 bases, in that order; junction bases with no gene match: 10. The germline V gene has CDR1 ENHRY and CDR2 SYGVKD. There are 15 residues in the CDR3. CDR3 sequence (DNA): TGTGCCACATCACCAGGGGGCGCGGGCAATCAGCCCCAGCATTTT. It yields the protein CATSPGGAGNQPQHF.

About this clonotype: One base away lies a much larger clone, so this may be a sequencing read error. The V and J genes are TRBV4-3 and TRBJ2-1, with D maybe TRBD2 (7 bases). Germline CDR1 LGHNA, CDR2 YSLEER. Trimming left V 0 bases short and J 6 bases short, with 18 bases between. This CDR3 spans 17 amino acids. CDR3 residues: CASSQEGAGAQFNEQFF. CDR3 DNA: TGCGCCAGCAGCCAAGAAGGCGCGGGGGCCCAGTTCAATGAGCAGTTCTTC.

There are a few counts of this clonotype. The junction departs from the called germline gene at one end, perhaps through a read error. The rearrangement joins TRBV5-6 to TRBJ2-4; D not certain. CDR3 length: 13 amino acids. Germline-derived CDR1 and CDR2 are SGHDT and YYEEEE. Here the CDR3 DNA reads TGTGCCAGCAGCTTGTGGGCCAGAAACATTCAGTACTTC. Translated, it gives CASSLWARNIQYF.

A remark on this clonotype: A read error may be the cause here, since a much bigger clone is one base away. The chain is built from TRBV7-2 and TRBJ2-2; D remains ambiguous. V gave up 6 bases and J gave up 5 bases, with 10 bases separating them. The CDR3 runs 13 residues. The V gene's germline CDR1 is SGHTA and CDR2 FQGNSA. DNA for the CDR3: TGTGCCAGCAGACCCCAGAGTACCGGGGAGCTGTTTTTT. It yields the protein CASRPQSTGELFF. The variable domain in full, completed from reference TRBV7-2 and TRBJ2-2, reads GAGVSQSPSNKVTEKGKDVELRCDPISGHTALYWYRQSLGQGLEFLIYFQGNSAPDKSGLPSDRFSAERTGGSVSTLTIQRTQQEDSAVYLCASRPQSTGELFFGEGSRLTVL.

Ten or more counts support this clonotype. This chain joins TRBV4-1 and TRBJ2-5, with D perhaps TRBD1 (8 bases). V lost 4 bases and J lost 2, with 17 bases in between. CDR3 size: 16 residues. Germline lookup yields CDR1 MGHRA and CDR2 YSYEKL. CDR3 in amino acids: CASSLARGRGQETQYF. The CDR3 bases are TGCGCCAGCAGCCTAGCCAGGGGGCGGGGGCAAGAGACCCAGTACTTC.

This sequence joins TRBV20-1 and TRBJ1-3, with D unclear. This CDR3 region has 13 residues. The germline CDR1 and CDR2 sequences are DFQATT and SNEGSKA (reference sequence). The V gene lost 0 bases and the J gene lost 3 bases, with 6 bases spanning the gap. Here the CDR3 reads CSAREGVGNTIYF. CDR3 nucleotides: TGCAGTGCTAGAGAAGGTGTTGGAAACACCATATATTTT.

This clonotype has ten or more counts. The chain carries TRBV6-1 and TRBJ1-1; possibly TRBD1 for D (5 bases). CDR3 length: 14 residues. The germline V and J ends were trimmed by 1 base and 2 bases, with 8 bases remaining between them. CDR1 is MNHNS and CDR2 is SASEGT in the germline V gene. The CDR3 reads CASSEGQGNTEAFF. CDR3 DNA sequence: TGTGCCAGCAGTGAAGGCCAGGGAAACACTGAAGCTTTCTTT.

This clonotype was found many times. The CDR3 loop reads CASSLDRWGNEQFF. As DNA, the CDR3 is TGTGCCAGCAGCTTGGACCGCTGGGGGAATGAGCAGTTCTTC. This chain uses TRBV7-2 with TRBJ2-1; the D call may be TRBD1 or TRBD2 (5 bases each). The CDR3 runs 14 residues. V was trimmed by 3 bases and J by 7 bases, leaving 13 bases between them. Germline values: CDR1 SGHTA, CDR2 FQGNSA.

In its sample, this clonotype was seen many times. V gene TRBV29-1 combines with J gene TRBJ2-5; 8 bases map to TRBD1. Germline-derived CDR1 and CDR2 are SQVTM and ANQGSEA. The V gene end was trimmed by 4 bases and the J gene end by 5 bases; junction bases not matched to a gene: 9. This CDR3 comprises 14 residues. CDR3 nucleotide sequence: TGCAGCGTTGCCATGACAGGGGTCAGTGAGACCCAGTACTTC. Translating gives CSVAMTGVSETQYF.

The chain couples TRBV12-5 to TRBJ2-1, with D perhaps matching TRBD1 (5 bases). The CDR3 consists of 14 residues. The V gene lost 4 bases and the J gene lost 6 bases, with 13 bases spanning the gap. Germline CDR1 reads LGHNT; CDR2 reads FRNRAP. This CDR3 is CASGSRTSLNEQFF. In nucleotides, the CDR3 is TGTGCTAGTGGTTCCAGGACAAGCCTCAATGAGCAGTTCTTC.

This clonotype has at least ten counts. The chain is built from TRBV7-9 and TRBJ1-5, with 9 bases that match TRBD1. The CDR3 totals 15 residues. V lost 1 base, J lost 6 bases, and 4 bases stayed unmatched. From germline, CDR1 is SEHNR and CDR2 FQNEAQ (reference sequence). The CDR3: CASSLGTGAAQPQHF. The DNA of the CDR3 is TGTGCCAGCAGCTTAGGGACAGGGGCCGCTCAGCCCCAGCATTTT.

This clonotype was counted between two and nine times. The rearrangement joins TRBV30 to TRBJ2-7, with D possibly matching TRBD1 (6 bases). Deletions cut 3 bases from V and 2 bases from J, with 17 bases between. From germline, CDR1 is GTSNPN and CDR2 SVGIG (reference sequence). This CDR3 has 15 residues. CDR3 DNA: TGTGCCTGGAGGGCGAGGGGGATTGGCCCCTACGAGCAGTACTTC. Its translation is CAWRARGIGPYEQYF.

This clonotype was counted many times. This CDR3 reads CASSPFRVGPPGGGYNEQFF. The CDR3 bases are TGTGCCAGCTCACCATTTCGAGTAGGGCCTCCAGGCGGGGGCTACAATGAGCAGTTCTTC. The rearrangement uses TRBV18 and TRBJ2-1, with TRBD2 matching over 7 bases. V trimming: 2 bases; J trimming: 3 bases; junction bases outside the gene matches: 19. CDR3 length: 20 residues. Germline loops: CDR1 KGHSH, CDR2 LQKENI.

This clonotype was detected ten times or more. The CDR3 sequence is CASSSSGTGNNEQFF. The CDR3 DNA reads as TGTGCCAGCAGTTCATCCGGGACAGGAAACAATGAGCAGTTCTTC. The chain combines TRBV28 with TRBJ2-1, with 8 bases matching TRBD1. Germline V CDR1 and CDR2: MDHEN, SYDVKM. The V gene end was trimmed by 4 bases and the J gene end by 5 bases; junction bases not matched to a gene: 7. The CDR3 consists of 15 residues.

Concerning this clonotype itself: The junction departs from germline at one end; a sequencing error may be responsible. This chain joins TRBV7-2 and TRBJ2-4; D could derive from TRBD1 or TRBD2 (6 bases each). This CDR3 is 16 amino acids long. From germline, CDR1 is SGHTA and CDR2 FQGNSA. The CDR3 here is CASSLVGGLANNIQYF. CDR3 DNA: TGCGCCAGCAGCTTAGTTGGGGGGCTGGCCAACAACATTCAGTACTTC. Drawing the rest from reference TRBV7-2 and TRBJ2-4, the complete variable domain is GAGVSQSPSNKVTEKGKDVELRCDPISGHTALYWYRQSLGQGLEFLIYFQGNSAPDKSGLPSDRFSAERTGGSVSTLTIQRTQQEDSAVYLCASSLVGGLANNIQYFGAGTRLSVL.